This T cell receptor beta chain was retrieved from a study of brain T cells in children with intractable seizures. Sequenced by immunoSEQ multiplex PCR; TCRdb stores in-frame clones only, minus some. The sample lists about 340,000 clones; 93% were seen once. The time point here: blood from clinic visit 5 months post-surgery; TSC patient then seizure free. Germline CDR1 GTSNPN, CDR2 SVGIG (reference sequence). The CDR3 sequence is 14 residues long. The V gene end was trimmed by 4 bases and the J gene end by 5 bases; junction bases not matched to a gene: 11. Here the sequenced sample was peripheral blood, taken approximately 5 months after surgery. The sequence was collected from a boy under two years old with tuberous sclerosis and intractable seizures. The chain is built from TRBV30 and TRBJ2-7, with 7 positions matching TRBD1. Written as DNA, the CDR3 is TGTGCCTGGACCGCCTTATTAACAGGGGACGAGCAGTACTTC. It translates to CAWTALLTGDEQYF.